This is a list of T cell receptor beta chains from one sample in a study of response to subunit inactivated influenza vaccine. TCRdb reanalysed the RT-PCR reads using MiXCR and keeps one entry per CDR3 protein. The sample shows about 500,000 distinct CDR3 sequences, about 7.2% of them seen only once. The sample here was PBMCs from blood, taken around 2 years after vaccination. These receptors originate from a man aged 50-75 years who received an inactivated influenza vaccine. The CDR3 runs from the conserved cysteine through the conserved F or W. The D gene is left open where the match is weak. Some rows have no size entry. The others give once, few or many, or a class for an expanded clone.

J: TRBJ1-1
D: -
V: TRBV11-2
size: -
CDR3: CASSLRENTEAFF
DNA: TGTGCCAGCAGCTTAAGGGAGAACACTGAAGCTTTCTTT

J: TRBJ2-1
D: TRBD1
V: TRBV12-3/TRBV12-4
size: -
CDR3: CASSFGQGIYNEQFF
DNA: TGTGCCAGCAGTTTTGGACAGGGGATTTACAATGAGCAGTTCTTC

J: TRBJ1-4
D: TRBD1
V: TRBV12-3/TRBV12-4
size: -
CDR3: CASRAKTGGGDEKLFF
DNA: TGTGCCAGCAGGGCTAAGACAGGGGGTGGTGATGAAAAACTGTTTTTT

J: TRBJ1-2
D: -
V: TRBV3-1
size: few
CDR3: CASSRGESGYTF
DNA: TGTGCCAGCAGCCGCGGGGAGTCTGGCTACACCTTC

J: TRBJ1-1
D: TRBD1
V: TRBV7-2
size: few
CDR3: CASSYDRGRTEAFF
DNA: TGTGCCAGCAGCTACGACAGGGGGAGGACTGAAGCTTTCTTT

J: TRBJ2-5
D: -
V: TRBV6-5
size: -
CDR3: CASSLRNAGQKTQYF
DNA: TGTGCCAGCAGTTTACGGAATGCTGGACAAAAGACCCAGTACTTC

J: TRBJ2-7
D: -
V: TRBV5-8
size: few
CDR3: CASSFWPVPPYEQYF
DNA: TGTGCCAGCAGCTTCTGGCCAGTCCCGCCCTACGAGCAGTACTTC

J: TRBJ2-7
D: -
V: TRBV4-1
size: -
CDR3: CASSQDSGSTYEQYF
DNA: TGCGCCAGCAGCCAAGATTCAGGCAGTACCTACGAGCAGTACTTC

J: TRBJ2-5
D: -
V: TRBV7-2
size: many
CDR3: CASSLSPEPETQYF
DNA: TGTGCCAGCAGCTTAAGTCCGGAACCGGAGACCCAGTACTTC

J: TRBJ1-2
D: -
V: TRBV10-3
size: -
CDR3: CATRGDGYTF
DNA: TGTGCCACCCGAGGGGACGGCTACACCTTC

J: TRBJ1-5
D: -
V: TRBV20-1
size: many
CDR3: CSALREYSNQPQHF
DNA: TGCAGTGCTCTCAGGGAGTATAGCAATCAGCCCCAGCATTTT

J: TRBJ2-1
D: TRBD2
V: TRBV7-8
size: few
CDR3: CASSTPWTSGVRVNEQFF
DNA: TGTGCCAGCAGCACACCCTGGACTAGTGGGGTTCGCGTAAATGAGCAGTTCTTC

J: TRBJ1-6
D: -
V: TRBV3-1
size: -
CDR3: CASSQGPEPLHF
DNA: TGTGCCAGCAGCCAAGGGCCTGAACCCCTCCACTTT

J: TRBJ2-2
D: -
V: TRBV5-1
size: many
CDR3: CASSFRDFNTGELFF
DNA: TGCGCCAGCAGCTTCCGGGACTTCAACACCGGGGAGCTGTTTTTT

J: TRBJ2-7
D: -
V: TRBV29-1
size: many
CDR3: CSVEDQVQYF
DNA: TGCAGCGTTGAAGATCAGGTTCAGTACTTC

J: TRBJ1-1
D: -
V: TRBV6-1
size: -
CDR3: CASSRGHPSTEAFF
DNA: TGTGCCAGCAGTCGGGGACACCCGAGCACTGAAGCTTTCTTT